This TCR beta chain was sequenced in a study of long-term antiretroviral therapy in people with HIV. Run at survey level, the immunoSEQ assay was version v3.0. Sequencing targeted roughly 35,000-50,000 T-cell genomes per sample. Here immunoSEQ multiplex PCR was the method, and the copy in TCRdb shows in-frame clones only, minus some. The table has 25,000 to 35,000 clones, over 70% seen once. Trimming pared 4 bases from V and 6 bases from J, leaving 7 bases between. The CDR3 sequence is 12 residues long. Looked up from germline, CDR1 is MGHRA and CDR2 is YSYEKL. As regards this clone: Its antigen remains unidentified.

Study-wide results and limits: Blood collection from the mid-2000s to the late 2010s possibly occurred under older ART regimens.

For each donor, at least one pre-ART and at least two post-ART PBMC samples were available. This clonotype originated in a woman between 45 and 60 years old with HIV. Here the sequenced sample was unsorted PBMCs, taken 3.1 years after starting antiretroviral therapy. This chain connects TRBV4-1 to TRBJ2-1, with D uncertain. CDR3 in amino acids: CASSPDTNEQFF. CDR3 nucleotides: TGCGCCAGCAGCCCAGACACCAATGAGCAGTTCTTC.